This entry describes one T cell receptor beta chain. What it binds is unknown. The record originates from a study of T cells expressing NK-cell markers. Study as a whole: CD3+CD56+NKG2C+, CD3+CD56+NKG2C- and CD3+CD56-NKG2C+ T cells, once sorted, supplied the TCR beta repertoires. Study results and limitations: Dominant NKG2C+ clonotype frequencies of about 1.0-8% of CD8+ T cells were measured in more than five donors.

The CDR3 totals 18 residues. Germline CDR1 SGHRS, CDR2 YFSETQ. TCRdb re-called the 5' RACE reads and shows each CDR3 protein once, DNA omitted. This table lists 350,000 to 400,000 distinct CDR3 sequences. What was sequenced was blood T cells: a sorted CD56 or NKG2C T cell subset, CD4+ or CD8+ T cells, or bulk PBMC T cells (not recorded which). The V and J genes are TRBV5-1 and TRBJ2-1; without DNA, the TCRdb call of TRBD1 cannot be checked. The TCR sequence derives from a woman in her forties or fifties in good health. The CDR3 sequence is CASSLVTSLSRVHNEQFF.